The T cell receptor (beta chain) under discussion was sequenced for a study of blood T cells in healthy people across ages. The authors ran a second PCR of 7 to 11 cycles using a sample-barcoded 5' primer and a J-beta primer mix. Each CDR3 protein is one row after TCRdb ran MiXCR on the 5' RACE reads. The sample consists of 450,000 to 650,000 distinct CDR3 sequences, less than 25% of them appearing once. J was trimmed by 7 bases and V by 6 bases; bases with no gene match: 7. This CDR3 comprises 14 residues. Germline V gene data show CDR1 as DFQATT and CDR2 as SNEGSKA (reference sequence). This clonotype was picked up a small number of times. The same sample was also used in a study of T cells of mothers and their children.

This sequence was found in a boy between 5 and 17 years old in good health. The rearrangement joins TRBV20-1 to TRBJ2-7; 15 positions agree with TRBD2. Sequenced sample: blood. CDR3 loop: CSAPGLAGGREQYF. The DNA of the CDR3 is TGCAGTGCCCCGGGACTAGCGGGAGGAAGAGAGCAGTACTTC.